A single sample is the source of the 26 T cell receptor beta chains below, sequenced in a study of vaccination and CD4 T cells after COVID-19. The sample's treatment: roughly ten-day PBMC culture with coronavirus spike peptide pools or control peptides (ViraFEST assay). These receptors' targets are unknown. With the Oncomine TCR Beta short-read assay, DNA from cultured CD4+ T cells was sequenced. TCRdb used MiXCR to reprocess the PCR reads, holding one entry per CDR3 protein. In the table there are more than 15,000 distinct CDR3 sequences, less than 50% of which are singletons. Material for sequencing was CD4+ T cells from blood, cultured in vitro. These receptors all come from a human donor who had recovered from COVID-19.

The CDR3 is CSVEGLAGDGQETQYF. The CDR3 DNA is TGCAGCGTTGAAGGACTAGCGGGAGATGGGCAAGAGACCCAGTACTTC. J is TRBJ2-5 and V is TRBV29-1; TRBD2 agrees at 12 bases. V lost 1 base, J lost 2 bases, and 5 bases stayed unmatched. CDR3 size: 16 residues. Germline V gene data show CDR1 as SQVTM and CDR2 as ANQGSEA.

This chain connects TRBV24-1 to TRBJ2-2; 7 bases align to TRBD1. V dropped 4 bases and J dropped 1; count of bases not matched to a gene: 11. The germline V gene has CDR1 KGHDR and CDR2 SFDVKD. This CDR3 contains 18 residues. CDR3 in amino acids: CATSDNRGQVMNTGELFF. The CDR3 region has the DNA TGTGCCACCAGTGACAATAGGGGGCAGGTGATGAACACCGGGGAGCTGTTTTTT.

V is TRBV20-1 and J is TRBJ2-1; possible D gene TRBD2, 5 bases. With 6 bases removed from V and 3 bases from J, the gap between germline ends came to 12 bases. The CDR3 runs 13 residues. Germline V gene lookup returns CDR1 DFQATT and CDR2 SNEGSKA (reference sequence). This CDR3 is CSADPSGYNEQFF. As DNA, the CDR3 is TGCAGTGCCGACCCCAGCGGCTACAATGAGCAGTTCTTC.

CDR3 nucleotide sequence: TGCGCCAGCAGCCCACAAGACAGGGTGGCCAAAAACATTCAGTACTTC. Its translation is CASSPQDRVAKNIQYF. The chain links TRBV4-1 to TRBJ2-4, with 7 bases fitting TRBD1. From germline, CDR1 is MGHRA and CDR2 YSYEKL. This CDR3 is 16 amino acids long. The V segment lost 4 bases and the J segment 1 base; nucleotides outside the gene matches: 7.

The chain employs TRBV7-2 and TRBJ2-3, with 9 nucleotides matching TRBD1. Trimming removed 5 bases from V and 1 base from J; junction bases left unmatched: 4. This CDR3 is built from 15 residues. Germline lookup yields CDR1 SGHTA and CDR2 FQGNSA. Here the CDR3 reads CASSPGTGRTDTQYF. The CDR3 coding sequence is TGTGCCAGCAGCCCAGGGACAGGGCGCACAGATACGCAGTATTTT.

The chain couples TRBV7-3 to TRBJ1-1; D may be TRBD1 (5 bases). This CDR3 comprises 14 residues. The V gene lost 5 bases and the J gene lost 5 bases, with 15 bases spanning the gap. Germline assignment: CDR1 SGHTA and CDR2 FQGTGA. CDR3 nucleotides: TGTGCCAGCAGCCCTTCAGGGCCCGGAACTGAAGCTTTCTTT. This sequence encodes CASSPSGPGTEAFF.

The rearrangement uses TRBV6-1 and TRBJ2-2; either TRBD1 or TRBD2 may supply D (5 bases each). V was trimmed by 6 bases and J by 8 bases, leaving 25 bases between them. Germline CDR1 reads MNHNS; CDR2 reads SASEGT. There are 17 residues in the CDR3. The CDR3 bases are TGTGCCAGCAGGACGAACGGGACCTGGTTCGCTCCGGGGGAGCTGTTTTTT. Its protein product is CASRTNGTWFAPGELFF.

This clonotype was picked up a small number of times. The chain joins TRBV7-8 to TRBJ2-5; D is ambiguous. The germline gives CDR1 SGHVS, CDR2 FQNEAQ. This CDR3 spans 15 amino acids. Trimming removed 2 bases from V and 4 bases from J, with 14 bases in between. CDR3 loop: CASSLRSQERETQYF. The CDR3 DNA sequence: TGTGCCAGCAGCTTACGCAGCCAAGAACGAGAGACCCAGTACTTC.

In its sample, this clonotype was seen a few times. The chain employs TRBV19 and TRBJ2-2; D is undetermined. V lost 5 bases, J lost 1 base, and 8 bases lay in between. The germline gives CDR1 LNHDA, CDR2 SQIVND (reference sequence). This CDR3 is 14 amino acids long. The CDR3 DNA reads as TGTGCCAGTAGTTCCCGCCGGAACACCGGGGAGCTGTTTTTT. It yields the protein CASSSRRNTGELFF.

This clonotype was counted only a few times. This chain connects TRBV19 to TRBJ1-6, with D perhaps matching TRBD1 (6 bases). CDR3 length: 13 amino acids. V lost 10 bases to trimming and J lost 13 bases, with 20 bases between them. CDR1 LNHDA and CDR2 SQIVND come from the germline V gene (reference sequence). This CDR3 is CATRQEGISPLHF. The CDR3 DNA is TGTGCCACTCGACAGGAAGGTATTTCGCCCCTCCACTTT.

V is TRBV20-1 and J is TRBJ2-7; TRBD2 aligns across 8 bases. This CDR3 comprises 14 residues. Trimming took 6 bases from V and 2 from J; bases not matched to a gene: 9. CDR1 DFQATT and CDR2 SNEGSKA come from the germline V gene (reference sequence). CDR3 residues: CSAGSGSVAYEQYF. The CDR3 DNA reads TGCAGTGCGGGAAGCGGGAGTGTGGCCTACGAGCAGTACTTC.

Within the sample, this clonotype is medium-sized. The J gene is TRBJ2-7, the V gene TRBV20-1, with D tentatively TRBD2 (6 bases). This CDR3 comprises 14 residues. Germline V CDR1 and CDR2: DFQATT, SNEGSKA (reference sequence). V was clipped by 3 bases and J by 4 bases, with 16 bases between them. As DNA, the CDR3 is TGCAGTGCTAGGACCCCAGGCGGGATGTACGAGCAGTACTTC. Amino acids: CSARTPGGMYEQYF.

In DNA form, the CDR3 reads TGTGCCAGCAGCTTACGGGGGGCAACTTCCCCATCCCACTCCTACAATGAGCAGTTCTTC. Translated: CASSLRGATSPSHSYNEQFF. The gene calls are TRBV7-9 and TRBJ2-1; D may be TRBD2 (7 bases). Trimming removed 2 bases from V and 0 bases from J, with 23 bases in between. This CDR3 has 20 residues. Germline V CDR1 and CDR2: SEHNR, FQNEAQ (reference sequence).

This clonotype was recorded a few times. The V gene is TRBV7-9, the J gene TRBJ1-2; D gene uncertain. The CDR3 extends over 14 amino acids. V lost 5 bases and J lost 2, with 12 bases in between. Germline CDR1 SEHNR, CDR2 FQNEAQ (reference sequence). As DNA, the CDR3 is TGTGCCAGCAGCCAGGAGGTACTCAACTATGGCTACACCTTC. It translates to CASSQEVLNYGYTF.

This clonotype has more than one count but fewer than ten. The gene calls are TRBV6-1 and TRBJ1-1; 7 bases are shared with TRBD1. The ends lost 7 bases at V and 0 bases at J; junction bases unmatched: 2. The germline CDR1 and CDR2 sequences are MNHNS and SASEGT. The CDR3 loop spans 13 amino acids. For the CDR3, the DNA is TGTGCCAGCACGACAGGGCTGAACACTGAAGCTTTCTTT. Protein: CASTTGLNTEAFF.

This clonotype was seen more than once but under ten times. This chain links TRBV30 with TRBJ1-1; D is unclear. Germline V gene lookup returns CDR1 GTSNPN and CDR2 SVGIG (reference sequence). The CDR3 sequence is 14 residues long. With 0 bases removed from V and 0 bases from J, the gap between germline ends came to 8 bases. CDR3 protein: CAWSVGQMNTEAFF. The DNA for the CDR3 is TGTGCCTGGAGTGTCGGGCAAATGAACACTGAAGCTTTCTTT.

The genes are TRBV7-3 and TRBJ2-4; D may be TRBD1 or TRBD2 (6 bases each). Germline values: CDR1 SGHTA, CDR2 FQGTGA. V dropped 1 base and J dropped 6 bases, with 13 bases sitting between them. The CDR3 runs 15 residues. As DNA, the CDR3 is TGTGCCAGCAGCTTAAACTCGGGGGCGGGAAACATTCAGTACTTC. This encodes CASSLNSGAGNIQYF.

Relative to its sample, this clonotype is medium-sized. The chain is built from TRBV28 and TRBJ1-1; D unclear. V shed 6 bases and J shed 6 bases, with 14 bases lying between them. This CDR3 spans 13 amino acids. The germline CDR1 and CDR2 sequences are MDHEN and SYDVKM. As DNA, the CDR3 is TGTGCCAGCAGGTTGCAGGAGTGGGCTGAAGCTTTCTTT. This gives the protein CASRLQEWAEAFF.

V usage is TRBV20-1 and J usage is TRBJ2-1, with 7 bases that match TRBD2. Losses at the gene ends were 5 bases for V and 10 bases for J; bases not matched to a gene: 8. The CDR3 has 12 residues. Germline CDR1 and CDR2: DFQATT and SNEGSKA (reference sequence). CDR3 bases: TGCAGTGCTTCAGCCCCAGCGGGAGAGCAGTTCTTC. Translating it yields CSASAPAGEQFF.

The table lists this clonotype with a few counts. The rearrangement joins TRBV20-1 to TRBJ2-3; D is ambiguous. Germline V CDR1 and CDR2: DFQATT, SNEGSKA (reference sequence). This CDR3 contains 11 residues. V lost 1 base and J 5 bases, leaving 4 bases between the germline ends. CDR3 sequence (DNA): TGCAGTGCTAGAGTATTAGATACGCAGTATTTT. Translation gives CSARVLDTQYF.

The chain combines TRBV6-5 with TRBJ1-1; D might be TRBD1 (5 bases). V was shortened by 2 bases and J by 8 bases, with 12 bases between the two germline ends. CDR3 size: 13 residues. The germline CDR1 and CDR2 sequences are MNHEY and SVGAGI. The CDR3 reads CASSYGDAKEAFF. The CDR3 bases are TGTGCCAGCAGTTACGGGGACGCCAAAGAAGCTTTCTTT.

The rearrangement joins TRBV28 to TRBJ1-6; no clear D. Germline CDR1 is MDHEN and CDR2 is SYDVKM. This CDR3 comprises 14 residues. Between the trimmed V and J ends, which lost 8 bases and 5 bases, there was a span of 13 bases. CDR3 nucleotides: TGTGCCAGCCTGTTGGATTTCAATAATTCACCCCTCCACTTT. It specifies CASLLDFNNSPLHF.

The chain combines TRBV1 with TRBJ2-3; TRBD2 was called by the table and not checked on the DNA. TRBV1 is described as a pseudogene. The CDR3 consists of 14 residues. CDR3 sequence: CTSSRSGVEGAQYF. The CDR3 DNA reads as TGCACCAGCAGCCGTAGCGGGGTGGAGGGGGCGCAGTATTTT.

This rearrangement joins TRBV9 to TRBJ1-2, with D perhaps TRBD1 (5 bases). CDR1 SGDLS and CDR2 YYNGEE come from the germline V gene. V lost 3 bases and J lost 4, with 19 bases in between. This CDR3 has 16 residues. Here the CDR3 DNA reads TGTGCCAGCAGCGCGCCCACTCCGGGGAGGGGCTATGGCTACACCTTC. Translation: CASSAPTPGRGYGYTF. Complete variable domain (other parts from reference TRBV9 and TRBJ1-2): DSGVTQTPKHLITATGQRVTLRCSPRSGDLSVYWYQQSLDQGLQFLIQYYNGEERAKGNILERFSAQQFPDLHSELNLSSLELGDSALYFCASSAPTPGRGYGYTFGSGTRLTVV.

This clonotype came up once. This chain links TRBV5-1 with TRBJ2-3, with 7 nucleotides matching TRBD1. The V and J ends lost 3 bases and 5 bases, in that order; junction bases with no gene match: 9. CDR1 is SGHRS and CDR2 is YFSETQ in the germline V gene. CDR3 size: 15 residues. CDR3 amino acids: CASSSTQGPLDTQYF. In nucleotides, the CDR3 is TGCGCCAGCAGCTCAACACAGGGGCCCCTAGATACGCAGTATTTT. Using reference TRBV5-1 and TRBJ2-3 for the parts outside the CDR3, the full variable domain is KAGVTQTPRYLIKTRGQQVTLSCSPISGHRSVSWYQQTPGQGLQFLFEYFSETQRNKGNFPGRFSGRQFSNSRSEMNVSTLELGDSALYLCASSSTQGPLDTQYFGPGTRLTVL.

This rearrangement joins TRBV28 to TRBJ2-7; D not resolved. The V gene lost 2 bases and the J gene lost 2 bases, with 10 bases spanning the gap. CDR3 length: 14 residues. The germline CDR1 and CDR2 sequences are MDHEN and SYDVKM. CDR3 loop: CASSLGYKTYEQYF. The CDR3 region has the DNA TGTGCCAGCAGTTTAGGGTATAAAACCTACGAGCAGTACTTC.